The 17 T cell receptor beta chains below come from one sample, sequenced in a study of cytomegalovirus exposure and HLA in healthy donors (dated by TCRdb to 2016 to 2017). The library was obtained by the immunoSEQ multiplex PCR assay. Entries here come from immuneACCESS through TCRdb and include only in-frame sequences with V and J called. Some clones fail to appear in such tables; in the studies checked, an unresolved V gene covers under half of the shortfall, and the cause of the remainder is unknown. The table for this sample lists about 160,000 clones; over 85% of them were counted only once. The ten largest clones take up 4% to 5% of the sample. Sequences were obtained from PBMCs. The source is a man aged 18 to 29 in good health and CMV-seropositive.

CDR3 bases: TGTGCCACCGCATTAGCGGATTTTTTGGATACGCAGTATTTT. Translated: CATALADFLDTQYF. V is TRBV6-6 and J is TRBJ2-3; possibly TRBD2 for D (6 bases). This CDR3 spans 14 amino acids. V lost 10 bases and J 6 bases, leaving 20 bases between the germline ends. The V gene's germline CDR1 is MNHNY and CDR2 SVGAGI (reference sequence).

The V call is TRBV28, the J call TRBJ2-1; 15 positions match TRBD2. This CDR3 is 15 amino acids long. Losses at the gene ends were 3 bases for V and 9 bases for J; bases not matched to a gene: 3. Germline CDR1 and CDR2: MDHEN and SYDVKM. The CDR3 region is CASSLGTSGRTEQFF. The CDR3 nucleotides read TGTGCCAGCAGTTTGGGGACTAGCGGGAGGACTGAGCAGTTCTTC. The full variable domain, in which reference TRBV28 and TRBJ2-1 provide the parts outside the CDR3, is DVKVTQSSRYLVKRTGEKVFLECVQDMDHENMFWYRQDPGLGLRLIYFSYDVKMKEKGDIPEGYSVSREKKERFSLILESASTNQTSMYLCASSLGTSGRTEQFFGPGTRLTVL.

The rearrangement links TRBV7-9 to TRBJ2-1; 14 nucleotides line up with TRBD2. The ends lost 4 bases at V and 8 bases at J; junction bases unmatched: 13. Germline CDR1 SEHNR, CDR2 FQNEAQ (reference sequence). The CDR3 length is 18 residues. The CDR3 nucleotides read TGTGCCAGCAGCTCATCACAACTCGGGACTAGCGGGAGCTATGAGCAGTTCTTC. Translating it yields CASSSSQLGTSGSYEQFF.

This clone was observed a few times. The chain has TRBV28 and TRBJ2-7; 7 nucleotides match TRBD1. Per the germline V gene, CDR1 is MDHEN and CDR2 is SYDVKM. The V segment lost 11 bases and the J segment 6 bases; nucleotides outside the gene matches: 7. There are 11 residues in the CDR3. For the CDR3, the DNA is TGTGCCGTCAGACAGGGCTTCGAGCAGTACTTC. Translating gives CAVRQGFEQYF.

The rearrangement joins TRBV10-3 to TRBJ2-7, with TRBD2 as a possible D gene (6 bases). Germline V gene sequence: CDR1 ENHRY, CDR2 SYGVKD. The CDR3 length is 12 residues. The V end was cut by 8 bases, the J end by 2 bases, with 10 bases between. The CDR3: CAISGTPYEQYF. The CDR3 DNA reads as TGTGCCATCTCCGGGACTCCCTACGAGCAGTACTTC.

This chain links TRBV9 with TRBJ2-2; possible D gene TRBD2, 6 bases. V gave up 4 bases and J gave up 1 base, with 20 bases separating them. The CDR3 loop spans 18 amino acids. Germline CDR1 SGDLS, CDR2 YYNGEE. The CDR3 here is CASSPRSFWGGNTGELFF. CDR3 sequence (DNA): TGTGCCAGCAGCCCCCGCTCTTTCTGGGGAGGGAACACCGGGGAGCTGTTTTTT.

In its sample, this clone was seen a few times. The CDR3 spells CASSLYSDRPTYEQYF. The CDR3 DNA follows: TGTGCCAGCAGTTTATACTCGGACAGGCCCACCTACGAGCAGTACTTC. The chain combines TRBV27 with TRBJ2-7, with 7 bases lining up with TRBD1. There are 16 residues in the CDR3. The germline V gene has CDR1 MNHEY and CDR2 SMNVEV (reference sequence). With 1 base clipped from V and 2 bases from J, the junction kept 8 bases outside the gene matches.

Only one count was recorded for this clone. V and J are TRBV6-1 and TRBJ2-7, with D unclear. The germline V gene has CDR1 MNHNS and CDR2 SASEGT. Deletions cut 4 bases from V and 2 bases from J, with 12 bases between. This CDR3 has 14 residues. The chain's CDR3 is CASSVTPTTYEQYF. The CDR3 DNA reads TGTGCCAGCAGTGTGACACCTACCACCTACGAGCAGTACTTC.

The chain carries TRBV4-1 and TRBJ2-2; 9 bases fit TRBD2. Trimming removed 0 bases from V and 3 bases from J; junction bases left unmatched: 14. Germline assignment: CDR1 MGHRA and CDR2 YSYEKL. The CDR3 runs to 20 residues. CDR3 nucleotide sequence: TGCGCCAGCAGCCAAGAAATCTTTGTCAAGCTAGCGGGGTACACCGGGGAGCTGTTTTTT. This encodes CASSQEIFVKLAGYTGELFF.

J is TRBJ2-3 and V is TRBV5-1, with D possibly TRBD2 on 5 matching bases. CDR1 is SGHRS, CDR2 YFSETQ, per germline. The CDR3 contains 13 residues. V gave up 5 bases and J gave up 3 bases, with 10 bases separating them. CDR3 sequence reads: CASRSTRTDTQYF. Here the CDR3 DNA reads TGCGCCAGCAGGTCTACTAGGACAGATACGCAGTATTTT.

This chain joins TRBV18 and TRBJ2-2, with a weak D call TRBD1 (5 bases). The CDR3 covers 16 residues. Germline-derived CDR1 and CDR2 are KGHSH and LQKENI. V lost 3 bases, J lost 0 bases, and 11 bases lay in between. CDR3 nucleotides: TGTGCCAGCTCACCTAGGGGAATTTCGAACACCGGGGAGCTGTTTTTT. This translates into CASSPRGISNTGELFF.

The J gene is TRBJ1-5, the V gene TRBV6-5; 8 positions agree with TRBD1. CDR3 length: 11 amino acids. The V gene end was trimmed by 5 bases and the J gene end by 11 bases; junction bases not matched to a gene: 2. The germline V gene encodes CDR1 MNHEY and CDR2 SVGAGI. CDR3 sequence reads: CASSLDRAQHF. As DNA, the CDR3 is TGTGCCAGCAGTCTGGACAGGGCCCAGCATTTT.

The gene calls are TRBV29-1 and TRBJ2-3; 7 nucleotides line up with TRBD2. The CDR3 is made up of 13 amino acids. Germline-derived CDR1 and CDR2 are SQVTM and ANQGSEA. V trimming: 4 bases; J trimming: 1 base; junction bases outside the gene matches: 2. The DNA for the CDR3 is TGCAGCGTTGTTGCGGGGGGCACAGATACGCAGTATTTT. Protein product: CSVVAGGTDTQYF.

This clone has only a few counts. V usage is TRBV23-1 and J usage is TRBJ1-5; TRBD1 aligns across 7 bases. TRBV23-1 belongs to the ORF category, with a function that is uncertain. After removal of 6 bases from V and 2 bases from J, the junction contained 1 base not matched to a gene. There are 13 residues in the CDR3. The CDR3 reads CASSGQGNQPQHF. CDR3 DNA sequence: TGCGCCAGCAGCGGACAGGGCAATCAGCCCCAGCATTTT.

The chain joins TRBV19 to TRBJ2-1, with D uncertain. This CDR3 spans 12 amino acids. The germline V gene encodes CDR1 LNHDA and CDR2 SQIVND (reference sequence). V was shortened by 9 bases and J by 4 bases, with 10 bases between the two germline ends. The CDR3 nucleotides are TGTGCCAGCCGGTCCGGGTACAATGAGCAGTTCTTC. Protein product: CASRSGYNEQFF.

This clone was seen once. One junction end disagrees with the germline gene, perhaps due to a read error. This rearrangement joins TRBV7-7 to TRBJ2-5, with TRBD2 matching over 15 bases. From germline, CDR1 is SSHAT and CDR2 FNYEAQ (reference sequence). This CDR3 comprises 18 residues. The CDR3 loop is CASSTGTSGRPIQETQYF. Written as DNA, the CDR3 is TGTGCTAGCAGCACAGGGACTAGCGGGAGGCCGATCCAAGAGACCCAGTACTTC. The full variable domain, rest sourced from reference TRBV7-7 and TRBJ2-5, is GAGVSQSPRYKVTKRGQDVTLRCDPISSHATLYWYQQALGQGPEFLTYFNYEAQPDKSGLPSDRFSAERPEGSISTLTIQRTEQRDSAMYRCASSTGTSGRPIQETQYFGPGTRLLVL.

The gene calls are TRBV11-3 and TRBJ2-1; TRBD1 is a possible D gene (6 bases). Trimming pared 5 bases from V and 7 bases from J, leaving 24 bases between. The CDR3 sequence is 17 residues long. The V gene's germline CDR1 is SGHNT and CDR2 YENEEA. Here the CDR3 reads CASSPKAKGEYRNEQFF. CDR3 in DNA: TGTGCCAGCAGCCCCAAAGCCAAGGGGGAATATAGGAATGAGCAGTTCTTC.